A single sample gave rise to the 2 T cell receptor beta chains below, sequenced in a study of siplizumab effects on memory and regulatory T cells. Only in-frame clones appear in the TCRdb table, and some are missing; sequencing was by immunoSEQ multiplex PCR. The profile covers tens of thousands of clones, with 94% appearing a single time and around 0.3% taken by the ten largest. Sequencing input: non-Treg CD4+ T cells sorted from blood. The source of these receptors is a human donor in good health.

The CDR3 loop is CASSLGTGHFSHSSYEQYF. CDR3 in DNA: TGTGCCAGCAGTTTAGGGACGGGACATTTTTCTCATAGCTCCTACGAGCAGTACTTC. This rearrangement joins TRBV28 to TRBJ2-7; TRBD1 might be the D (6 bases). Trimming left V 2 bases short and J 0 bases short, with 23 bases between. This CDR3 region has 19 residues. CDR1 and CDR2 (germline): MDHEN, SYDVKM.

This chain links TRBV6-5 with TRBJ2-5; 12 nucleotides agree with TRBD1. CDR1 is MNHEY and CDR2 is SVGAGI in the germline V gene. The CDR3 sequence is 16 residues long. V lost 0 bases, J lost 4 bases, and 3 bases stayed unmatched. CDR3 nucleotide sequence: TGTGCCAGCAGTTACTCCGGGACAGGGGGCCCAGAGACCCAGTACTTC. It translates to CASSYSGTGGPETQYF.